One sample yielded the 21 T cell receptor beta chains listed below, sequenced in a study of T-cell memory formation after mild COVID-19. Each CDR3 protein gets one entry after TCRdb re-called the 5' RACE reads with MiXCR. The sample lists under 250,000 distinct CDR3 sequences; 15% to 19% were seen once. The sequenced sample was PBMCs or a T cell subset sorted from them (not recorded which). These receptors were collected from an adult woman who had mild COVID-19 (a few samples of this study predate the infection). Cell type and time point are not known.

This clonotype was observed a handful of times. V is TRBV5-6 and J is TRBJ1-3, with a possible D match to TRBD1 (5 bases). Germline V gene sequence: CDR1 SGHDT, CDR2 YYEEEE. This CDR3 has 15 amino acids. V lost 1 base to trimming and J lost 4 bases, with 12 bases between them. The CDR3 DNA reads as TGTGCCAGCAGCTTGCCCCAGGGCTTCGGAAACACCATATATTTT. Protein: CASSLPQGFGNTIYF. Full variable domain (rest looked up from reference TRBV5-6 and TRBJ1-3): DAGVTQSPTHLIKTRGQQVTLRCSPKSGHDTVSWYQQALGQGPQFIFQYYEEEERQRGNFPDRFSGHQFPNYSSELNVNALLLGDSALYLCASSLPQGFGNTIYFGEGSWLTVV.

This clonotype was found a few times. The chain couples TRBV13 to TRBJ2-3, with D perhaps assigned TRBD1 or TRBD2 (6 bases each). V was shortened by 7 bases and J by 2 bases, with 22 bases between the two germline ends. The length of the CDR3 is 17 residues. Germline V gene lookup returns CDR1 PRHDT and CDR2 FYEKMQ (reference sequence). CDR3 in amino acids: CASIRGGEELLTDTQYF. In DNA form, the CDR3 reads TGTGCCAGCATCAGGGGAGGTGAGGAACTACTCACAGATACGCAGTATTTT.

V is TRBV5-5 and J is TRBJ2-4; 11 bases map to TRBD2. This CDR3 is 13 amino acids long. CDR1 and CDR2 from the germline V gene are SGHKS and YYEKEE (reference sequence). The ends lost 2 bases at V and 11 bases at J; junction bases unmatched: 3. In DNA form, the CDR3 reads TGTGCCAGCAGCTTAGGACTAGCGGGCGTTCAGTACTTC. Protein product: CASSLGLAGVQYF.

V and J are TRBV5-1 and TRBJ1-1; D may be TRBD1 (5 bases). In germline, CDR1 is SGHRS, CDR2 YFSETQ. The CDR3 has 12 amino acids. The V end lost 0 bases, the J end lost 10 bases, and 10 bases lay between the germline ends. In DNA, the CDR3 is TGCGCCAGCAGCTTGGCCGGGCAGGGAGCTTTCTTT. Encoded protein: CASSLAGQGAFF. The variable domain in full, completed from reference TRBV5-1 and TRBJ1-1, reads KAGVTQTPRYLIKTRGQQVTLSCSPISGHRSVSWYQQTPGQGLQFLFEYFSETQRNKGNFPGRFSGRQFSNSRSEMNVSTLELGDSALYLCASSLAGQGAFFGQGTRLTVV.

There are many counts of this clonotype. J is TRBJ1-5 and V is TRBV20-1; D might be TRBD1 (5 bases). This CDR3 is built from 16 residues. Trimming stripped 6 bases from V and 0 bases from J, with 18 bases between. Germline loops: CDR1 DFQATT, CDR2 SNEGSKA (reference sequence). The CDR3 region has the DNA TGCAGTGCCCCCGGGGGGTCGGCTTATAGCAATCAGCCCCAGCATTTT. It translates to CSAPGGSAYSNQPQHF.

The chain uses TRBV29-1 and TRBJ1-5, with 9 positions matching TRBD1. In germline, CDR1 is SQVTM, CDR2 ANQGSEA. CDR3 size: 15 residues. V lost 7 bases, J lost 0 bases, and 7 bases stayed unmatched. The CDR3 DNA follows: TGCAGCGCAAGACAGGGGGTCGGTAGCAATCAGCCCCAGCATTTT. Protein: CSARQGVGSNQPQHF.

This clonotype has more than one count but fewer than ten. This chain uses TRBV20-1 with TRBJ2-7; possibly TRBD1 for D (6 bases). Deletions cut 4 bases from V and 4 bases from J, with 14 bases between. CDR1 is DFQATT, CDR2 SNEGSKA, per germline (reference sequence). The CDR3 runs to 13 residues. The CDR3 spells CSATGGQSYEQYF. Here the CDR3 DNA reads TGCAGTGCTACTGGCGGACAGTCTTACGAGCAGTACTTC.

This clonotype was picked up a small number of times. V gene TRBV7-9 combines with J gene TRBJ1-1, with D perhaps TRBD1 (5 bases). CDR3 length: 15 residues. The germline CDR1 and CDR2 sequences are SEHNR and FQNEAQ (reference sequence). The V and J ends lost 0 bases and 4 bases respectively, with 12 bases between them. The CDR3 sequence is CASSLASGYGTEAFF. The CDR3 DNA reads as TGTGCCAGCAGCTTAGCGTCAGGGTACGGCACTGAAGCTTTCTTT. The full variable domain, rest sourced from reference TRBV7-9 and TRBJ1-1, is DTGVSQNPRHKITKRGQNVTFRCDPISEHNRLYWYRQTLGQGPEFLTYFQNEAQLEKSRLLSDRFSAERPKGSFSTLEIQRTEQGDSAMYLCASSLASGYGTEAFFGQGTRLTVV.

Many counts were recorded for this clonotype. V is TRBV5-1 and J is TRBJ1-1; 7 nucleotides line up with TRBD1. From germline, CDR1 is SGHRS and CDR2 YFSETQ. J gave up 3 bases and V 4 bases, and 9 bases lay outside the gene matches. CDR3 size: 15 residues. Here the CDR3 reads CASSPLQGSDTEAFF. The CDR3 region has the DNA TGCGCCAGCAGCCCTCTACAGGGGTCGGACACTGAAGCTTTCTTT. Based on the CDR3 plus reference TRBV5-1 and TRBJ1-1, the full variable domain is KAGVTQTPRYLIKTRGQQVTLSCSPISGHRSVSWYQQTPGQGLQFLFEYFSETQRNKGNFPGRFSGRQFSNSRSEMNVSTLELGDSALYLCASSPLQGSDTEAFFGQGTRLTVV.

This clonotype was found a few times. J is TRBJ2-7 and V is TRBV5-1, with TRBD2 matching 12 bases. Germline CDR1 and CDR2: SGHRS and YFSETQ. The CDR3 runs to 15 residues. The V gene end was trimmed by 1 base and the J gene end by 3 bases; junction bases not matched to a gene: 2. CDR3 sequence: CASSLMTSGGYEQYF. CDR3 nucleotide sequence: TGCGCCAGCAGCTTGATGACTAGCGGGGGCTACGAGCAGTACTTC.

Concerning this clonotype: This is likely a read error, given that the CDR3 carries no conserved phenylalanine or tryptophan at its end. The CDR3 spells CASSLLPYEQYL. The CDR3 nucleotides read TGTGCCAGCAGTTTATTGCCCTACGAGCAGTACCTC. The chain employs TRBV12-3 or TRBV12-4 and TRBJ2-7; D is unresolved. This CDR3 contains 12 residues. The V end lost 2 bases, the J end lost 2 bases, and 4 bases lay between the germline ends.

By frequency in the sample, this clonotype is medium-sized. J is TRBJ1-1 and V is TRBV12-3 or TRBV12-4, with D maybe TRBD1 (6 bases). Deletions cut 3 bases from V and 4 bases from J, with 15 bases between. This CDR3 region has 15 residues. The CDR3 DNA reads TGTGCCAGCAGTTTCCGCAGGGGTAAGAGCACTGAAGCTTTCTTT. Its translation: CASSFRRGKSTEAFF.

The CDR3 DNA is TGCGCCAGCAGCTTAGGAAATCGCGACAGGATTCGGGGCTACACCTTC. Translating it yields CASSLGNRDRIRGYTF. The chain employs TRBV5-1 and TRBJ1-2; D may be TRBD1 (6 bases). The germline CDR1 and CDR2 sequences are SGHRS and YFSETQ. V was clipped by 2 bases and J by 8 bases, with 22 bases between them. The CDR3 consists of 16 residues.

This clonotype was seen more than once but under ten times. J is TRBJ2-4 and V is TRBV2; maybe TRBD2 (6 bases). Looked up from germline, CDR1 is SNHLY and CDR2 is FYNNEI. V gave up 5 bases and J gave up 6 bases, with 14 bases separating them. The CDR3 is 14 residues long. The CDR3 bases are TGTGCCAGCAGTACCACCGGCGGGATAAACATTCAGTACTTC. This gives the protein CASSTTGGINIQYF.

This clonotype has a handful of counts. The CDR3 bases are TGCAGTGCTAGAGTCTCACGTGGGGACACAGATACGCAGTATTTT. It encodes CSARVSRGDTDTQYF. The chain employs TRBV20-1 and TRBJ2-3; D gene ambiguous. The CDR3 contains 15 residues. V lost 1 base and J lost 2, with 13 bases in between. Germline V gene sequence: CDR1 DFQATT, CDR2 SNEGSKA (reference sequence).

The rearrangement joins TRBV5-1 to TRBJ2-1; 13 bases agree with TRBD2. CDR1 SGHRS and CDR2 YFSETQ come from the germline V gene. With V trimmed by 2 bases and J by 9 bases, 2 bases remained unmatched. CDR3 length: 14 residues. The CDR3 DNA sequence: TGCGCCAGCAGCTTAAGGACTAGCGGGGGTGAGCAGTTCTTC. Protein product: CASSLRTSGGEQFF. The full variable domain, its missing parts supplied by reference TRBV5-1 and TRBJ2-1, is KAGVTQTPRYLIKTRGQQVTLSCSPISGHRSVSWYQQTPGQGLQFLFEYFSETQRNKGNFPGRFSGRQFSNSRSEMNVSTLELGDSALYLCASSLRTSGGEQFFGPGTRLTVL.

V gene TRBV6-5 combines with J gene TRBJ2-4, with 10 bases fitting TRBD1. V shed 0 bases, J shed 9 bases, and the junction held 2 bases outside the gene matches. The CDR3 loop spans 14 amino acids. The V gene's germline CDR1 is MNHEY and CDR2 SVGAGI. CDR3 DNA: TGTGCCAGCAGTTACTCCGGACAGGGGGGCATTCAGTACTTC. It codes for CASSYSGQGGIQYF.

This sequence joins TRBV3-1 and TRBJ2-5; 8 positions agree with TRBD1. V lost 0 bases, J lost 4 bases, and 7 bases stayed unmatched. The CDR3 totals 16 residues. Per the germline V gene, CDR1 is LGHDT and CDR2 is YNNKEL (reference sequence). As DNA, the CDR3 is TGTGCCAGCAGCCAAGACCCCTCAACAGGGGGAGAGACCCAGTACTTC. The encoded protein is CASSQDPSTGGETQYF.

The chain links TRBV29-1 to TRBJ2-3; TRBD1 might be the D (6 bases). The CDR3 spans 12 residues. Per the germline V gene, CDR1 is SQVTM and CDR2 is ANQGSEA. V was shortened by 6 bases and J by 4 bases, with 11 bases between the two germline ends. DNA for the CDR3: TGCAGCGTCATCAGGGGTCCAGATACGCAGTATTTT. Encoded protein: CSVIRGPDTQYF.

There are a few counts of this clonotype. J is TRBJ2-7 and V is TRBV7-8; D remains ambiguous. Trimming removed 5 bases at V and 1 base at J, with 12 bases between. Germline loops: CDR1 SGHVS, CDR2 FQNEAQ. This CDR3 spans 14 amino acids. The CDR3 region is CASSARVSSYEQYF. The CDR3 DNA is TGTGCCAGCAGCGCCCGGGTTTCGTCCTACGAGCAGTACTTC.

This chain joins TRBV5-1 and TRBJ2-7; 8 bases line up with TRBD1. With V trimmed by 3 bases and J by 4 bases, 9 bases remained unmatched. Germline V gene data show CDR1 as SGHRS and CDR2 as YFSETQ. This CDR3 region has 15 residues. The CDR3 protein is CASSSLSGQAYEQYF. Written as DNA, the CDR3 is TGCGCCAGCAGCTCGCTCTCGGGACAGGCGTACGAGCAGTACTTC.